This T cell receptor (beta chain) emerged from a study of cytomegalovirus exposure and HLA in healthy donors. A note on this clone: Its cognate antigen is unknown.

Trimming removed 0 bases at V and 4 bases at J, with 12 bases between. The germline CDR1 and CDR2 sequences are KGHSH and LQKENI. CDR3 length equals 15 residues. The study's findings and limits: The tendency of first-cohort TCR clusters to co-occur in the roughly 130 validation repertoires emerged from a later analysis. The authors listed 150 to 200 TCR beta chains as cytomegalovirus-associated.

The method was immunoSEQ multiplex PCR; TCRdb's version includes in-frame clones alone and lacks a portion of them. Of under 150,000 clones listed, more than 85% are singletons. The J gene is TRBJ1-1, the V gene TRBV18; D not certain. This sequence originates from a man younger than 35 in good health and CMV-seronegative. Sequenced sample: PBMCs. Written as DNA, the CDR3 is TGTGCCAGCTCACCACCGCTCGGGGAGGCCACTGAAGCTTTCTTT. It yields the protein CASSPPLGEATEAFF. The full variable domain, its missing parts supplied by reference TRBV18 and TRBJ1-1, is NAGVMQNPRHLVRRRGQEARLRCSPMKGHSHVYWYRQLPEEGLKFMVYLQKENIIDESGMPKERFSAEFPKEGPSILRIQQVVRGDSAAYFCASSPPLGEATEAFFGQGTRLTVV.